A single sample is the source of the 14 T cell receptor beta chains below, sequenced in a study of cytomegalovirus exposure and HLA in healthy donors (dated by TCRdb to about 2017). Receptors were amplified or captured by the immunoSEQ multiplex PCR assay. For the multiplex PCR, a mixture combining 60 forward primers for TCR Vbeta segments and 13 reverse primers for TCR Jbeta segments was used. What TCRdb holds here is the immuneACCESS table cut down to in-frame rearrangements. Part of the clones is not present; checked against another copy, under half of the missing clones reflect an unresolved V gene, and the others are unexplained. For this sample there are about 270,000 clones; 65% to 85% appear just once. The ten biggest clones cover 2% to 2.5% of the sample. The sequencing input was PBMCs. The receptors stem from a female donor in good health and CMV-seronegative.

The chain uses TRBV27 and TRBJ1-1; D gene uncertain. Germline V gives CDR1 MNHEY, CDR2 SMNVEV (reference sequence). CDR3 size: 15 residues. The V gene lost 2 bases and the J gene lost 0 bases, with 10 bases spanning the gap. The CDR3 DNA reads TGTGCCAGCAGTTTAGGAGGACCCATGAACACTGAAGCTTTCTTT. Protein sequence: CASSLGGPMNTEAFF.

In its sample, this clone was seen once. The rearrangement uses TRBV23-1 and TRBJ2-1; TRBD1 agrees at 7 bases. TRBV23-1 is an ORF; its function is uncertain. Trimming took 2 bases from V and 7 from J; bases not matched to a gene: 5. The CDR3 has 14 residues. CDR3 sequence (DNA): TGCGCCAGCAGTCAACCGACAGGGTGGAATGAGCAGTTCTTC. It yields the protein CASSQPTGWNEQFF.

Of note for this clone: The germline gene is not matched at one end of the junction; a read error may be the cause. The genes are TRBV7-9 and TRBJ1-4; D is ambiguous. CDR1 and CDR2 (germline): SEHNR, FQNEAQ (reference sequence). The CDR3 covers 13 residues. Here the CDR3 reads CSSSHATNEKLFF. DNA of the CDR3: TGTTCCAGCAGCCATGCAACTAATGAAAAACTGTTTTTT.

The chain is built from TRBV4-1 and TRBJ2-3; D call uncertain. Germline V lookup: CDR1 MGHRA, CDR2 YSYEKL. The length of the CDR3 is 14 residues. The V end lost 0 bases, the J end lost 0 bases, and 4 bases lay between the germline ends. This CDR3 reads CASSQDLSTDTQYF. CDR3 coding DNA: TGCGCCAGCAGCCAAGATTTAAGCACAGATACGCAGTATTTT.

This clone was counted a few times. This rearrangement joins TRBV4-1 to TRBJ1-4; D remains unclear. Germline V gives CDR1 MGHRA, CDR2 YSYEKL. The V gene lost 1 base and the J gene lost 10 bases, with 19 bases spanning the gap. The CDR3 totals 16 residues. The CDR3 DNA sequence: TGCGCCAGCAGCCAAGGTGGGCAGGTACTGTCTGCAAAACTGTTTTTT. It is translated as CASSQGGQVLSAKLFF.

V usage is TRBV27 and J usage is TRBJ2-7; 8 nucleotides line up with TRBD1. The CDR3 consists of 18 residues. Trimming at V came to 0 bases and at J to 4 bases, leaving 14 bases not matched to a gene. The germline CDR1 and CDR2 sequences are MNHEY and SMNVEV (reference sequence). The CDR3 bases are TGTGCCAGCAGTTTATCCGCGGACAGGGTGGAACTTTCGTACGAGCAGTACTTC. As protein: CASSLSADRVELSYEQYF.

The chain joins TRBV5-1 to TRBJ1-3; the D is unclear. CDR1 and CDR2 from the germline V gene are SGHRS and YFSETQ. This CDR3 is 15 amino acids long. The germline V and J ends were trimmed by 0 bases and 0 bases, with 7 bases remaining between them. CDR3 DNA sequence: TGCGCCAGCAGCTTGGCACAATCCTCTGGAAACACCATATATTTT. Amino acid sequence: CASSLAQSSGNTIYF.

V is TRBV10-3 and J is TRBJ1-3; no reliable D call. The germline V gene has CDR1 ENHRY and CDR2 SYGVKD. CDR3 size: 14 residues. Trimming shortened V by 3 bases and J by 0 bases, and 6 bases separated the two germline ends. In DNA, the CDR3 is TGTGCCATCAGTGACAGGATCTCTGGAAACACCATATATTTT. It encodes CAISDRISGNTIYF.

The CDR3 sequence: CASSRDRGYEQYF. In DNA, the CDR3 is TGTGCCAGCAGCCGGGACAGGGGGTACGAGCAGTACTTC. This rearrangement joins TRBV6-4 to TRBJ2-5; 11 positions match TRBD1. The J call is in doubt because the DNA end fits TRBJ2-7 better. The V gene's germline CDR1 is MRHNA and CDR2 SNTAGT. The length of the CDR3 is 13 residues.

The chain combines TRBV4-1 with TRBJ2-1; the match to TRBD2 covers 8 bases. This CDR3 spans 16 amino acids. V shed 3 bases and J 8 bases; nucleotides not matched to a gene: 12. CDR1 and CDR2 from the germline V gene are MGHRA and YSYEKL. The CDR3 region has the DNA TGCGCCAGCAGCCAGGTACCGGGACTAGGGGGGGATGAGCAGTTCTTC. Encoded protein: CASSQVPGLGGDEQFF.

The chain recombines TRBV5-1 with TRBJ1-1; no reliable D call. Germline V CDR1 and CDR2: SGHRS, YFSETQ. This CDR3 is built from 14 residues. V was trimmed by 4 bases and J by 2 bases, leaving 12 bases between them. The CDR3 coding sequence is TGCGCCAGCAGCCCAAGGGAGAGAAACACTGAAGCTTTCTTT. This encodes CASSPRERNTEAFF.

As for this clone: Within the sample, other DNA sequences also encode this same CDR3. The chain combines TRBV5-1 with TRBJ2-1, with a possible D match to TRBD1 (5 bases). The germline V and J ends were trimmed by 3 bases and 8 bases, with 9 bases remaining between them. The CDR3 is made up of 12 amino acids. The V gene's germline CDR1 is SGHRS and CDR2 YFSETQ. Written as DNA, the CDR3 is TGCGCCAGCAGCTCGCAGGGCTATGAGCAGTTCTTC. This encodes CASSSQGYEQFF. Combining the CDR3 with reference TRBV5-1 and TRBJ2-1 gives the whole variable domain KAGVTQTPRYLIKTRGQQVTLSCSPISGHRSVSWYQQTPGQGLQFLFEYFSETQRNKGNFPGRFSGRQFSNSRSEMNVSTLELGDSALYLCASSSQGYEQFFGPGTRLTVL.

The chain employs TRBV11-1 and TRBJ2-7, with TRBD1 matching over 8 bases. The germline V gene encodes CDR1 SGHAT and CDR2 FQDESV (reference sequence). V lost 1 base and J lost 2; bases outside the gene matches: 4. The CDR3 contains 15 residues. The CDR3 loop reads CASSLDRGATYEQYF. For the CDR3, the DNA is TGTGCCAGCAGCTTAGACAGGGGGGCAACCTACGAGCAGTACTTC.

This clone was seen just once. The V gene is TRBV27, the J gene TRBJ2-4, with 7 nucleotides matching TRBD1. CDR3 length equals 15 residues. The germline V gene encodes CDR1 MNHEY and CDR2 SMNVEV (reference sequence). The V gene end was trimmed by 6 bases and the J gene end by 0 bases; junction bases not matched to a gene: 5. The CDR3 DNA follows: TGTGCCAGCAGCCGCGGACAGGTAGCCAAAAACATTCAGTACTTC. It yields the protein CASSRGQVAKNIQYF.